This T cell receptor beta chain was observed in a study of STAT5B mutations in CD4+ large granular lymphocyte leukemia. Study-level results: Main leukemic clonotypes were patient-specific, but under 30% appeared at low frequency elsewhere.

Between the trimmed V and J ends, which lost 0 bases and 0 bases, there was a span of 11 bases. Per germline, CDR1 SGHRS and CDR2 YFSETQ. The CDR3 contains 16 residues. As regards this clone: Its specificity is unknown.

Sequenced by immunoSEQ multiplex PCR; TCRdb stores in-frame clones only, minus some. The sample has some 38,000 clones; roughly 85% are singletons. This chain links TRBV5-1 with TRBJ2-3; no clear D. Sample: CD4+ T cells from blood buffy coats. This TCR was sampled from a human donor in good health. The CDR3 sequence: CASSLEGLASTDTQYF. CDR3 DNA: TGCGCCAGCAGCTTGGAAGGGCTTGCTAGCACAGATACGCAGTATTTT. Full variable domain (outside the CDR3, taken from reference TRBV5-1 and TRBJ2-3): KAGVTQTPRYLIKTRGQQVTLSCSPISGHRSVSWYQQTPGQGLQFLFEYFSETQRNKGNFPGRFSGRQFSNSRSEMNVSTLELGDSALYLCASSLEGLASTDTQYFGPGTRLTVL.